This T cell receptor beta chain stems from a study of blood T cells in healthy people across ages. Of note for this clonotype: What it binds is not known.

The study, taken as a whole, reports: CMV infection status of these donors was not known.

CDR3 size: 13 residues. The V and J ends lost 11 bases and 2 bases, in that order; junction bases with no gene match: 9. CDR1 ENHRY and CDR2 SYGVKD come from the germline V gene. A J-beta primer mix and a sample-barcoded 5' primer were used in a second PCR of about 7 to 12 cycles. TCRdb processed the 5' RACE reads anew with MiXCR; each CDR3 protein has one entry. The sample lists 550,000 to 600,000 distinct CDR3 sequences, 40% to 55% seen once, with about 26% in the top ten. The chain couples TRBV10-3 to TRBJ2-7; the match to TRBD2 covers 7 bases. The origin of this receptor is an elderly man in good health. Sequenced input: blood. The CDR3, as DNA: TGTGCCGTCGCTAGCGGCTCACCCTACGAGCAGTACTTC. The encoded protein is CAVASGSPYEQYF.